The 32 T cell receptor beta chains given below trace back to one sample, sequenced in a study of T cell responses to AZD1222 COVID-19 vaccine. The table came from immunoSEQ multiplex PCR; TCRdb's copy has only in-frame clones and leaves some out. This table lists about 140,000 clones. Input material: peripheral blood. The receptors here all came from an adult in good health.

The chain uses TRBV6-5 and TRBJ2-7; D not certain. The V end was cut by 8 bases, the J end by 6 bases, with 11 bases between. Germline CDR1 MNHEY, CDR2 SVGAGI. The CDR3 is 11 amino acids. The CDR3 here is CASSRAGEQYF. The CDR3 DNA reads TGTGCCAGCTCCCGGGCTGGCGAGCAGTACTTC.

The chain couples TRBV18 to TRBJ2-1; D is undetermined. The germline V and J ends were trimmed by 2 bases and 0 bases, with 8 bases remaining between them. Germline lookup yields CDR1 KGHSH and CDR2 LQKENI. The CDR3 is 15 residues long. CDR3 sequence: CASSPGLGSYNEQFF. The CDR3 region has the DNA TGTGCCAGCTCACCAGGCCTTGGCTCCTACAATGAGCAGTTCTTC.

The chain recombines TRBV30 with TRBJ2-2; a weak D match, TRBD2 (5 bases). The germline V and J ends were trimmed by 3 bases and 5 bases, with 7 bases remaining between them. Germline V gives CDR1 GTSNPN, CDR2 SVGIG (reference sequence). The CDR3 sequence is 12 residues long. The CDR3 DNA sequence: TGTGCCTGGAGCCCGGGGACCGGGGAGCTGTTTTTT. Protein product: CAWSPGTGELFF.

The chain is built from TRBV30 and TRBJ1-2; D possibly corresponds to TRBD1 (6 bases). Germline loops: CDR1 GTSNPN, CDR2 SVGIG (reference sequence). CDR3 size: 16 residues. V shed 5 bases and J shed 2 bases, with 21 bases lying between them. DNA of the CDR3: TGTGCCTGGGAGCCGGGGTGGGGGCGGAGAAACTATGGCTACACCTTC. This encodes CAWEPGWGRRNYGYTF.

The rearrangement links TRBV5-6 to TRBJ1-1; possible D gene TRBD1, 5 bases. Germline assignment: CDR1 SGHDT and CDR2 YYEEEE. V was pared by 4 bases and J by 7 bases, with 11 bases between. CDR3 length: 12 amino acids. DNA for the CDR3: TGTGCCAGCAGCCTGCTGGACAATGAAGCTTTCTTT. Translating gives CASSLLDNEAFF.

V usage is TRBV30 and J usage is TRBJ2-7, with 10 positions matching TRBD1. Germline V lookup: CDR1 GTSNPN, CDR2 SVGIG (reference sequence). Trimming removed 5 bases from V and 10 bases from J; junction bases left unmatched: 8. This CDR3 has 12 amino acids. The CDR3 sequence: CAWAPGQGRQYF. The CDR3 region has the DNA TGTGCCTGGGCCCCGGGACAGGGGCGACAGTACTTC.

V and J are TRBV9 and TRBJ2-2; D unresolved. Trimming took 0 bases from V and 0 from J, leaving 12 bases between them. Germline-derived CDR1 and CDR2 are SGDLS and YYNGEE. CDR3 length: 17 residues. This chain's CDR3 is CASSVVVTPTNTGELFF. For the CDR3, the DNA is TGTGCCAGCAGCGTAGTCGTTACACCAACGAACACCGGGGAGCTGTTTTTT.

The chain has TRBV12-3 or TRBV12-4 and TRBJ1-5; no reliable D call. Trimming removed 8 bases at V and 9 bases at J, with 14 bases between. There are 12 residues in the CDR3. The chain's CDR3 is CASRYLDGPQHF. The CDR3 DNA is TGTGCCAGCCGATACCTGGACGGGCCCCAGCATTTT.

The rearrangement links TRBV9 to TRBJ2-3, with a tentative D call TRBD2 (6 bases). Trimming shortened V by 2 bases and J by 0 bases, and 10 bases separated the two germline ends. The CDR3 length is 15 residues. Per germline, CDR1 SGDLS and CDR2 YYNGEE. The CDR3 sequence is CASSVQGLSTDTQYF. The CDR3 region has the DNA TGTGCCAGCAGCGTCCAGGGACTCAGCACAGATACGCAGTATTTT.

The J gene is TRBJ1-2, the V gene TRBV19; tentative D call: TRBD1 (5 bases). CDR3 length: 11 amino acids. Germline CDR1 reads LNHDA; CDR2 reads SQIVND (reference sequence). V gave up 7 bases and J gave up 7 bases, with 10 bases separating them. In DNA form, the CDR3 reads TGTGCCAGTATACGCAGGGTTGGCTACACCTTC. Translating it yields CASIRRVGYTF.

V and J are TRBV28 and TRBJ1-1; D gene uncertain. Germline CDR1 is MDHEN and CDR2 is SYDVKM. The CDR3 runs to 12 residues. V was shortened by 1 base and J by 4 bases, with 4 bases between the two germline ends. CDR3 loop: CASSLSGTEAFF. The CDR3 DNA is TGTGCCAGCAGTTTATCCGGCACTGAAGCTTTCTTT.

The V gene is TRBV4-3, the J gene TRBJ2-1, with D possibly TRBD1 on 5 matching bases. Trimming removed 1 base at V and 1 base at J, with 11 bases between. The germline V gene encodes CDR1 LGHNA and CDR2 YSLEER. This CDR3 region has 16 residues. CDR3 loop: CASSQARRGSYNEQFF. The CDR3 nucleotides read TGCGCCAGCAGCCAAGCCCGTAGGGGATCCTACAATGAGCAGTTCTTC.

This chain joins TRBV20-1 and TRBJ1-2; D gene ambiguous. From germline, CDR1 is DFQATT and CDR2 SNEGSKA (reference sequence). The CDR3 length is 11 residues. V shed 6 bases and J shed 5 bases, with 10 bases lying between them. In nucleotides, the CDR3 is TGCAGTGCGACGGCGGGGTATGGCTACACCTTC. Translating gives CSATAGYGYTF.

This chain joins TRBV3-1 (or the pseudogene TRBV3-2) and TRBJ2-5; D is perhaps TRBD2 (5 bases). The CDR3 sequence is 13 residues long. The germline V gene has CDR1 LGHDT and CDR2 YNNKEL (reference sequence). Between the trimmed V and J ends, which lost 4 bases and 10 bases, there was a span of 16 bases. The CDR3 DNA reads TGTGCCAGCAGCCCCAAAGGGAGATTCCGCCAGTACTTC. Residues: CASSPKGRFRQYF.

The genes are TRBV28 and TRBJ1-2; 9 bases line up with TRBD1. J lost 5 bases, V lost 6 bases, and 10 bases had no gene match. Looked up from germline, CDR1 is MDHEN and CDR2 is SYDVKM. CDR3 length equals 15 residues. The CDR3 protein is CASRAQGARGYGYTF. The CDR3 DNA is TGTGCCAGCAGAGCACAGGGGGCAAGAGGTTATGGCTACACCTTC.

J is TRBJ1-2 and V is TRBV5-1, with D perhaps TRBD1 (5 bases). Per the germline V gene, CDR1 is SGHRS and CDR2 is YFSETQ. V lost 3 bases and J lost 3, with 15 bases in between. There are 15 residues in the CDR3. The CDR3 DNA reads TGCGCCAGCAGCTCGATCCCAGGGACCGACTATGGCTACACCTTC. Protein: CASSSIPGTDYGYTF.

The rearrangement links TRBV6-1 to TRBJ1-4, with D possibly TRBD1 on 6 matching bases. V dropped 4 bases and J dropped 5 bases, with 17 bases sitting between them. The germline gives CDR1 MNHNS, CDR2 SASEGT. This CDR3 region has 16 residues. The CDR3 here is CASSGPLRGTNEKLFF. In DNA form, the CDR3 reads TGTGCCAGCAGTGGTCCCTTGAGGGGGACGAATGAAAAACTGTTTTTT.

The DNA of the CDR3 is TGTGCCAGTAGTCCTGTGGGGGGGCAGGACATTCAGTACTTC. This sequence encodes CASSPVGGQDIQYF. This chain uses TRBV19 with TRBJ2-4; the D gene is possibly TRBD2 (7 bases). In germline, CDR1 is LNHDA, CDR2 SQIVND (reference sequence). This CDR3 is built from 14 residues. The V end was cut by 5 bases, the J end by 8 bases, with 16 bases between.

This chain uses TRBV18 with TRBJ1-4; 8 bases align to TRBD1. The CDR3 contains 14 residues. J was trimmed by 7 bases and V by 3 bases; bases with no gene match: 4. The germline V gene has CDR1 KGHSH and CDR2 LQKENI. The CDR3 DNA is TGTGCCAGCTCACCCGACAGGGGTGGTGAAAAACTGTTTTTT. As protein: CASSPDRGGEKLFF.

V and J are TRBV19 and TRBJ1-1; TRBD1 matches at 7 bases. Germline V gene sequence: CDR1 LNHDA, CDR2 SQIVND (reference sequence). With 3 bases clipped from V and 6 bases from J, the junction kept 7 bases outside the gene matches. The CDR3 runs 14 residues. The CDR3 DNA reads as TGTGCCAGTAGTATGGGTACAGGGGACCCTGAAGCTTTCTTT. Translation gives CASSMGTGDPEAFF.

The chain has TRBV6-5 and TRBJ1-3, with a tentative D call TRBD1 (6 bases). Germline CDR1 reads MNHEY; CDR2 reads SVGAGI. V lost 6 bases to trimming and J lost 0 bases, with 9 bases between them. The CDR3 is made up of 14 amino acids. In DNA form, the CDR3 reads TGTGCCAGCAGCTGGACAGACTCTGGAAACACCATATATTTT. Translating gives CASSWTDSGNTIYF.

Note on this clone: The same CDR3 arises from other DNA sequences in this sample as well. CDR3 DNA: TGTGCCAGCAGTTTAGGCCCGAGCACTGAAGCTTTCTTT. Translated: CASSLGPSTEAFF. V gene TRBV12-3 or TRBV12-4 combines with J gene TRBJ1-1; no definite D call. V dropped 1 base and J dropped 4 bases, with 7 bases sitting between them. CDR3 length: 13 residues.

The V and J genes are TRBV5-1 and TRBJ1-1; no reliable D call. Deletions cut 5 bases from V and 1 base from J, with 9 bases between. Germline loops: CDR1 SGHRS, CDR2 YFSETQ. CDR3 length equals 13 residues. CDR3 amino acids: CASRRARNTEAFF. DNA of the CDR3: TGCGCCAGCAGACGTGCCAGGAACACTGAAGCTTTCTTT.

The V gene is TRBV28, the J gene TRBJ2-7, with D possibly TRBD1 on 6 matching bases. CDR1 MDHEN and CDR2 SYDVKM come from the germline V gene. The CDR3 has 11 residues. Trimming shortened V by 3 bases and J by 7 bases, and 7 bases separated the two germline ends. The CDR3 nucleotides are TGTGCCAGCAGTTTGGGGACAGAGCAGTACTTC. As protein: CASSLGTEQYF. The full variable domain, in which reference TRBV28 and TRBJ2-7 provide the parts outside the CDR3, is DVKVTQSSRYLVKRTGEKVFLECVQDMDHENMFWYRQDPGLGLRLIYFSYDVKMKEKGDIPEGYSVSREKKERFSLILESASTNQTSMYLCASSLGTEQYFGPGTRLTVT.

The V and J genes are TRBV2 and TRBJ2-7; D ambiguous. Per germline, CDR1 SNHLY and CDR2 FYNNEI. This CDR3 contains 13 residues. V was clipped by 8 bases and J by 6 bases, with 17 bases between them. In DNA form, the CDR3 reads TGTGCCAGCTCAATAGGGCAAGGCTCCGAGCAGTACTTC. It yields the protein CASSIGQGSEQYF.

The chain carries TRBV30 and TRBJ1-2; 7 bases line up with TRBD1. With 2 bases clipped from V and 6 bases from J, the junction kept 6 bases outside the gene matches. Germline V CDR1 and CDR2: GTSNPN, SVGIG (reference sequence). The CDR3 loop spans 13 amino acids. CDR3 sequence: CAWSQTGSDGYTF. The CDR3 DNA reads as TGTGCCTGGAGTCAGACAGGGTCGGATGGCTACACCTTC.

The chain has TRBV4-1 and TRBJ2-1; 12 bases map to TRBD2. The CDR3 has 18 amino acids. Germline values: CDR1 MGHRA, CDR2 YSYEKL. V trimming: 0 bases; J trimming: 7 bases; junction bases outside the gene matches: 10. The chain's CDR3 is CASSQDSGLAGRGNEQFF. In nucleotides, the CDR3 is TGCGCCAGCAGCCAAGATTCCGGACTAGCGGGGAGAGGGAATGAGCAGTTCTTC.

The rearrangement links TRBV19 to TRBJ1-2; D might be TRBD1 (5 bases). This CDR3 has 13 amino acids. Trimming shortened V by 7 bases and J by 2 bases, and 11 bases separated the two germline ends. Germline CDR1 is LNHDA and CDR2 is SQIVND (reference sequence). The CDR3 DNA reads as TGTGCCAGTAACATGCGACAGAACTATGGCTACACCTTC. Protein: CASNMRQNYGYTF.

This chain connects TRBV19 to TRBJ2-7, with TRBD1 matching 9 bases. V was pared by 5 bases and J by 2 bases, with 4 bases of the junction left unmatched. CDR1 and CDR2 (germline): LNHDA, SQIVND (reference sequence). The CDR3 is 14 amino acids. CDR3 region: CASSDGTGPYEQYF. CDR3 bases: TGTGCCAGTAGTGATGGGACAGGGCCCTACGAGCAGTACTTC.

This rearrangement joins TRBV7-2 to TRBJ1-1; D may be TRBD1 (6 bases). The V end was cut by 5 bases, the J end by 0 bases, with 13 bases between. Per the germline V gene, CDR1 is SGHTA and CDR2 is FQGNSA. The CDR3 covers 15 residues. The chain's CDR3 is CASSQAGTLNTEAFF. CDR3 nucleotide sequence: TGTGCCAGCAGCCAGGCGGGGACACTGAACACTGAAGCTTTCTTT.

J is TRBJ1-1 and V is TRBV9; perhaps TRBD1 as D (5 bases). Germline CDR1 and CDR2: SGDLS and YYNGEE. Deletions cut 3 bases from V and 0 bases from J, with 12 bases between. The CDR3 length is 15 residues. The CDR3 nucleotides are TGTGCCAGCAGCGGCGCCGGGGGATTGAACACTGAAGCTTTCTTT. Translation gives CASSGAGGLNTEAFF.

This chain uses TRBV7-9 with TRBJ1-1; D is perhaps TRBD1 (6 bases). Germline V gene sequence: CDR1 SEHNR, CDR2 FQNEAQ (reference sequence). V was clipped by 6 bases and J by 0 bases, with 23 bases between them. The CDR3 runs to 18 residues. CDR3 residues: CASRRRTPYRAMNTEAFF. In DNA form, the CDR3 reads TGTGCCAGCAGACGCAGAACCCCCTACAGGGCCATGAACACTGAAGCTTTCTTT.